This entry describes one T cell receptor beta chain. Its antigen is as yet unknown. TCRdb's table, derived via immunoSEQ multiplex PCR, lists solely in-frame clones and lacks some. The table lists around 67,000 clones, about 87% of them singletons. This entry comes from a study of OX40 agonist ivuxolimab in advanced cancers. Background on the study: Dose-escalation subjects each had hepatocellular carcinoma, melanoma, renal cell or head and neck cancer. General study points: By week 6 at 0.1 to 3.0 mg/kg, blood CD4+ and CD8+ T cells had expanded clonally.

This CDR3 has 18 amino acids. Blood sampling took place at baseline, cycle 4 day 1, and cycle 7 day 1. The chain recombines TRBV1 with TRBJ2-3; the table's D call of TRBD2 was not tested on the DNA. TRBV1 is assigned pseudogene status. This TCR was recovered from an adult with an advanced solid tumor such as melanoma, head and neck, liver or kidney cancer. The sample was CD4+ or CD8+ T cells sorted from blood, taken in a trial of the OX40 agonist ivuxolimab. The DNA for the CDR3 is TGCACCAGCAGCCAAGATCCGCGCGGGGGGCCCTTCACAGATACGCAGTATTTT. This gives the protein CTSSQDPRGGPFTDTQYF.